This TCR beta chain was found in a study of T cells in tuberculosis. This clone was recorded a few times. The protocol was immunoSEQ multiplex PCR, while the TCRdb copy is restricted to in-frame clones and leaves out a portion. The table lists over 30,000 clones, roughly 93% of them singletons. Germline V gene lookup returns CDR1 GTSNPN and CDR2 SVGIG (reference sequence). The CDR3 length is 20 residues. Trimming pared 0 bases from V and 0 bases from J, leaving 21 bases between. Described time point: new active TB diagnosis, blood taken before or within 7 days of starting treatment. This clonotype originated in an adult with tuberculosis. Sequences were derived from PBMCs, sampled at tuberculosis diagnosis. The rearrangement uses TRBV30 and TRBJ2-6, with D perhaps matching TRBD1 (5 bases). DNA for the CDR3: TGTGCCTGGAGTGTAGGGGTTCCCTCTTTTGTTAGCTCTGGGGCCAACGTCCTGACTTTC. It codes for CAWSVGVPSFVSSGANVLTF.